Listed below are T cell receptor beta chains from one sample, sequenced in a study of identical twins. TCRdb reanalysed the 5' RACE reads using MiXCR and keeps one entry per CDR3 protein. The sample lists hundreds of thousands of distinct CDR3 sequences; 20% to 30% were seen once. Separately, the same data were catalogued under a study of T cells expressing NK-cell markers.

The sample taken for sequencing was CD4+ T cells sorted from blood. These receptors originate from a woman aged 18 to 35 in good health. Both conserved end residues are part of each CDR3. The D gene is left open where the match is weak. Clone sizes are given selectively: once, few, many, or a class where the clone is expanded.

J gene | V gene | clone size | D gene | CDR3 DNA | CDR3 protein
TRBJ2-7 | TRBV9 | NA | NA | TGTGCCAGCAGCGTAGGACCCGGGCAGGGTATTTACGAGCAGTACTTC | CASSVGPGQGIYEQYF
TRBJ1-1 | TRBV3-1 | few | TRBD1 | TGTGCCAGCAGCCCAAGGGACAGGGCGGGCACTGAAGCTTTCTTT | CASSPRDRAGTEAFF
TRBJ2-4 | TRBV20-1 | NA | NA | TGCAGTGCTATCTTCGGACACTTAGCCAAAAACATTCAGTACTTC | CSAIFGHLAKNIQYF
TRBJ2-3 | TRBV4-3 | many | NA | TGCGCCAGCAGCCAAGATGGCCGGGGGCTCACAGATACGCAGTATTTT | CASSQDGRGLTDTQYF
TRBJ2-4 | TRBV12-3/TRBV12-4 | NA | TRBD1 | TGTGCCAGCAGTTTCGGACAGGGCCCCAAAAACATTCAGTACTTC | CASSFGQGPKNIQYF
TRBJ2-2 | TRBV30 | NA | NA | TGTGCCTGGAGAGAAGGGGCGGGGTACACCGGGGAGCTGTTTTTT | CAWREGAGYTGELFF
TRBJ2-3 | TRBV5-1 | NA | TRBD2 | TGCGCCAGCAGCTTGGACCCAGCGGGGGCGGGAGATACGCAGTATTTT | CASSLDPAGAGDTQYF
TRBJ2-7 | TRBV20-1 | few | TRBD2 | TGCAGTGCTAGAGATCCCGCCTCTAGCGGGGGGGCTTCCGAGCAGTACTTC | CSARDPASSGGASEQYF
TRBJ1-1 | TRBV14 | NA | NA | TGTGCCAGCAGCCACCGGGCCCTAAGGGTCACTGAAGCTTTCTTT | CASSHRALRVTEAFF
TRBJ2-3 | TRBV5-6 | NA | TRBD2 | TGTGCCAGCAGCTTGGCGGTGGGACTAGCGGTACGCACAGATACGCAGTATTTT | CASSLAVGLAVRTDTQYF
TRBJ2-3 | TRBV7-8 | NA | NA | TGTGCCAGCAGCTTAGTGGCGGCTAGCAGGGATACGCAGTATTTT | CASSLVAASRDTQYF
TRBJ1-5 | TRBV3-1 | few | NA | TGTGCCAGCAGCCAAGATTCCCCAGGTAGCAATCAGCCCCAGCATTTT | CASSQDSPGSNQPQHF
TRBJ2-1 | TRBV6-5 | NA | TRBD2 | TGTGCCAGCAGTTACTCGAACGCCGCTAGCGGGAGTTGGAGTGAGCAGTTCTTC | CASSYSNAASGSWSEQFF
TRBJ2-6 | TRBV5-1 | NA | TRBD1 | TGCGCCAGCAGCCGGGACAGGAGTAGCGTCCTGACTTTC | CASSRDRSSVLTF
TRBJ2-1 | TRBV20-1 | NA | NA | TGCAGTGCTAACATGCTCCTCAGTGAGCAGTTCTTC | CSANMLLSEQFF
TRBJ2-5 | TRBV5-5 | NA | TRBD2 | TGTGCCAGCAGCTTGAGGACTAGCGATTACCAAGAGACCCAGTACTTC | CASSLRTSDYQETQYF
TRBJ2-4 | TRBV10-3 | few | NA | TGTGCCACCCAGACAGTAGCCAAAAACATTCAGTACTTC | CATQTVAKNIQYF
TRBJ2-2 | TRBV15 | many | NA | TGTGCCACCAGCAGAGTGCGGACCGGGGAGCTGTTTTTT | CATSRVRTGELFF
TRBJ1-1 | TRBV29-1 | few | NA | TGCAGCGTTTCGGAATGGGGGGCCATGAACACTGAAGCTTTCTTT | CSVSEWGAMNTEAFF
TRBJ2-1 | TRBV24-1 | many | NA | TGTGCCACCAGTGACCCCTCCTCTAGCAACGAGCAGTTCTTC | CATSDPSSSNEQFF
TRBJ2-3 | TRBV14 | few | TRBD1 | TGTGCCAGCAGCCGACAGGGATCTGAAGCAGATACGCAGTATTTT | CASSRQGSEADTQYF
TRBJ2-1 | TRBV21-1 | NA | NA | TGTGCCAGCAGCAAAGGGCACCTAGCGGGAGCGTACAATGAGCAGTTCTTC | CASSKGHLAGAYNEQFF
TRBJ2-1 | TRBV9 | NA | NA | TGTGCCAGCAGCGAGCCGGGAGCGGGCTCCTACAATGAGCAGTTCTTC | CASSEPGAGSYNEQFF
TRBJ2-2 | TRBV25-1 | many | NA | TGTGCCAGCAGCTGGGGGCGGGCCTTCGCCGGGGAGCTGTTTTTT | CASSWGRAFAGELFF
TRBJ2-2 | TRBV3-1 | few | TRBD2 | TGTGCCAGCAGCCACCTAGCGGGAGAGGGCACCGGGGAGCTGTTTTTT | CASSHLAGEGTGELFF
TRBJ2-5 | TRBV7-9 | NA | NA | TGTGCCAGCAGACCAGGGGCTCTCCAAGAGACCCAGTACTTC | CASRPGALQETQYF
TRBJ2-7 | TRBV9 | NA | NA | TGTGCCAGCAGCCCCCTGGACCGAACCTACGAGCAGTACTTC | CASSPLDRTYEQYF
TRBJ2-7 | TRBV10-3 | few | NA | TGTGCCATCAGTGAAGGGTACGAGCAGTACTTC | CAISEGYEQYF
TRBJ2-3 | TRBV5-1 | many | NA | TGCGCCAGCAGCTTGGAAGTAGCTCTTGGGAGCACAGATACGCAGTATTTT | CASSLEVALGSTDTQYF
TRBJ2-1 | TRBV6-4 | few | TRBD2 | TGTGCCAGCAGTGACTCTAGCGGGAGCAATGAGCAGTTCTTC | CASSDSSGSNEQFF
TRBJ1-4 | TRBV5-1 | NA | TRBD1 | TGCGCCAGCAGCCCCGGGACAGATTACAATGAAAAACTGTTTTTT | CASSPGTDYNEKLFF
TRBJ1-2 | TRBV21-1 | NA | NA | TGTGCCAGCAGCACCGAAGACAGGCCAGGATGGGCGAACTATGGCTACACCTTC | CASSTEDRPGWANYGYTF
TRBJ1-4 | TRBV12-3/TRBV12-4 | NA | NA | TGTGCCAGCAGTTTAGCGGAGGGAAACGAACTGTTTTTT | CASSLAEGNELFF
TRBJ1-5 | TRBV7-7 | NA | NA | TGTGCCAGCAGCTTAGTTCACAGGATTCAGCCCCAGCATTTT | CASSLVHRIQPQHF
TRBJ1-3 | TRBV10-3 | NA | NA | TGTGCCATCACCGCGCAGAGTCGGAACACCATATATTTT | CAITAQSRNTIYF
TRBJ2-1 | TRBV6-2/TRBV6-3 | many | NA | TGTGCCAGCAGCCCCGCCGGGTCTAAGCAGTTCTTC | CASSPAGSKQFF
TRBJ1-1 | TRBV12-3/TRBV12-4 | few | TRBD1 | TGTGCCAGCAGCCGCGGGACAGGGGAGGCTGAAGCTTTCTTT | CASSRGTGEAEAFF
TRBJ1-5 | TRBV12-3/TRBV12-4 | NA | NA | TGTGCCAGCAGCGACAGAAATGTACAGCCCCAGCATTTT | CASSDRNVQPQHF
TRBJ1-6 | TRBV20-1 | NA | NA | TGCAGTGCTAGAGATCGCGCGAGGAGGGGCCACTTT | CSARDRARRGHF
TRBJ1-1 | TRBV7-9 | NA | NA | TGTGCCAGCAGCTTGGGCCTCACTGAAGCTTTCTTT | CASSLGLTEAFF
TRBJ2-1 | TRBV12-3/TRBV12-4 | few | NA | TGTGCCAGCAGGCAGGGACTGTACAATGAGCAGTTCTTC | CASRQGLYNEQFF
TRBJ2-1 | TRBV20-1 | NA | TRBD2 | TGCAGTGCTAGCCGTCGGGAGGACGGCAATGAGCAGTTCTTC | CSASRREDGNEQFF
TRBJ2-5 | TRBV9 | few | TRBD2 | TGTGCCAGCAGCGTAGGAAGGGGAGCGGGAGGTTCAGAGACCCAGTACTTC | CASSVGRGAGGSETQYF
TRBJ1-1 | TRBV3-1 | few | NA | TGTGCCAGCACCCTTCTGGGGAACACTGAAGCTTTCTTT | CASTLLGNTEAFF
TRBJ2-1 | TRBV15 | NA | NA | TGTGCCACCAGCACTACCCCCTGGGGCCAACACAATGAGCAGTTCTTC | CATSTTPWGQHNEQFF
TRBJ2-7 | TRBV10-3 | NA | NA | TGTGCCATCAGTGATGGGATCTACGAGCAGTACTTC | CAISDGIYEQYF
TRBJ1-1 | TRBV20-1 | few | NA | TGCAGTGCTAGCTGGCCTCTGGGCACTGAAGCTTTCTTT | CSASWPLGTEAFF